Following are 17 T cell receptor beta chains from one sample sequenced in a study of blood T cell repertoires in COVID-19 (TCRdb year 2020). Receptor amplification or capture employed the immunoSEQ multiplex PCR assay. The table comes from immuneACCESS by way of TCRdb, which keeps in-frame sequences with V and J called. Part of the clones is missing from these tables; in studies checked, under half for an unresolved V gene and the rest for unknown reasons. The sample table shows 270,000 or so clones, and approximately 85% are seen once. The top ten hold more than 6.5% of the sample. Sequencing was performed on PBMCs or T cells enriched from blood (not recorded which). These receptors came from a woman aged 50 to 65 who had been exposed to COVID-19.

The genes are TRBV19 and TRBJ1-5; a possible D gene is TRBD1 (5 bases). The CDR3 is 10 residues long. V lost 8 bases and J 9 bases, leaving 8 bases between the germline ends. Germline V gene sequence: CDR1 LNHDA, CDR2 SQIVND (reference sequence). CDR3: CASPTGPQHF. CDR3 sequence (DNA): TGTGCCAGTCCTACAGGGCCCCAGCATTTT.

The chain links TRBV28 to TRBJ1-1; perhaps TRBD1 as D (5 bases). Between the trimmed V and J ends, which lost 5 bases and 6 bases, there was a span of 13 bases. Germline CDR1 and CDR2: MDHEN and SYDVKM. The CDR3 extends over 13 amino acids. The CDR3 DNA reads as TGTGCCAGCAGTCCGCCAGGGAGGGCTGAAGCTTTCTTT. Translating gives CASSPPGRAEAFF.

This clone has only a few counts. This rearrangement joins TRBV4-1 to TRBJ2-7; a weak D match, TRBD2 (5 bases). Germline V gene lookup returns CDR1 MGHRA and CDR2 YSYEKL. V was pared by 1 base and J by 10 bases, with 20 bases between. The CDR3 contains 15 residues. The CDR3 is CASSQVDFDIRTQYF. In nucleotides, the CDR3 is TGCGCCAGCAGCCAAGTGGATTTCGACATTAGGACTCAGTACTTC.

CDR3 protein: CASSLTGATEAFF. The DNA for the CDR3 is TGTGCCAGCAGCTTGACAGGGGCCACTGAAGCTTTCTTT. The V gene is TRBV11-3, the J gene TRBJ1-1; 8 bases match TRBD1. Unmatched junction bases numbered 1, after V lost 3 bases and J lost 4 bases. Germline CDR1 SGHNT, CDR2 YENEEA. There are 13 residues in the CDR3.

This chain links TRBV5-5 with TRBJ2-7, with no clear D. CDR1 and CDR2 from the germline V gene are SGHKS and YYEKEE (reference sequence). The ends were cut back, 2 bases at V and 5 bases at J, with 11 bases in the middle. The CDR3 is made up of 13 amino acids. CDR3 DNA: TGTGCCAGCAGCTTCGGTTTTAGAAACGAGCAGTACTTC. It translates to CASSFGFRNEQYF.

This sequence joins TRBV11-2 and TRBJ1-6, with TRBD1 matching over 10 bases. This CDR3 region has 16 residues. Trimming took 5 bases from V and 6 from J; bases not matched to a gene: 7. Germline values: CDR1 SGHAT, CDR2 FQNNGV. CDR3 DNA sequence: TGTGCCAGCAGCAATCCTTGGACAGGGGGTAATTCACCCCTCCACTTT. This translates into CASSNPWTGGNSPLHF.

The rearrangement links TRBV5-6 to TRBJ2-3; 8 nucleotides line up with TRBD2. CDR1 is SGHDT, CDR2 YYEEEE, per germline. The CDR3 totals 16 residues. J lost 2 bases, V lost 1 base, and 6 bases had no gene match. This CDR3 is CASSLFGGGTTDTQYF. CDR3 DNA: TGTGCCAGCAGCTTGTTTGGCGGGGGGACCACAGATACGCAGTATTTT.

This clone was seen a single time. This chain uses TRBV9 with TRBJ1-2; D is possibly TRBD1 (6 bases). CDR1 is SGDLS and CDR2 is YYNGEE in the germline V gene. The CDR3 spans 11 residues. V lost 9 bases to trimming and J lost 6 bases, with 12 bases between them. DNA for the CDR3: TGTGCCACCAGACAGGTAGATGGCTACACCTTC. It codes for CATRQVDGYTF.

V usage is TRBV5-1 and J usage is TRBJ1-3; 7 nucleotides line up with TRBD1. Trimming took 4 bases from V and 4 from J; bases not matched to a gene: 8. This CDR3 has 15 residues. Germline CDR1 reads SGHRS; CDR2 reads YFSETQ. This CDR3 reads CASSTSGGTGNTIYF. CDR3 nucleotide sequence: TGCGCCAGCAGCACCTCAGGGGGAACGGGAAACACCATATATTTT.

This chain connects TRBV6-4 to TRBJ2-1, with 9 bases matching TRBD1. Germline-derived CDR1 and CDR2 are MRHNA and SNTAGT. V shed 5 bases and J 8 bases; nucleotides not matched to a gene: 7. The CDR3 runs to 14 residues. In nucleotides, the CDR3 is TGTGCCAGCAGTCAGACAGGGGGAGGGGATGAGCAGTTCTTC. It specifies CASSQTGGGDEQFF.

The chain has TRBV4-3 and TRBJ2-2, with 7 bases identical to TRBD1. The V and J ends lost 0 bases and 4 bases, in that order; junction bases with no gene match: 11. The germline V gene has CDR1 LGHNA and CDR2 YSLEER. The CDR3 is 18 amino acids. CDR3 loop: CASSQDSGQGDGTGELFF. The CDR3 nucleotides are TGCGCCAGCAGCCAAGATTCGGGGCAGGGGGACGGCACCGGGGAGCTGTTTTTT.

The genes are TRBV2 and TRBJ1-1; tentatively, D is TRBD1 (5 bases). Germline V gives CDR1 SNHLY, CDR2 FYNNEI. The CDR3 covers 16 residues. V lost 6 bases, J lost 6 bases, and 23 bases lay in between. CDR3 protein: CASRGQAGLSSPEAFF. The CDR3 DNA sequence: TGTGCCAGCAGAGGTCAAGCGGGACTCTCCTCTCCTGAAGCTTTCTTT.

This chain connects TRBV2 to TRBJ2-2; D uncertain. Per the germline V gene, CDR1 is SNHLY and CDR2 is FYNNEI. The V end lost 4 bases, the J end lost 6 bases, and 6 bases lay between the germline ends. This CDR3 has 12 amino acids. The CDR3: CASSVSSGELFF. CDR3 bases: TGTGCCAGCAGTGTTAGCTCCGGGGAGCTGTTTTTT.

The chain carries TRBV5-1 and TRBJ1-4; D ambiguous. This CDR3 comprises 15 residues. The V gene's germline CDR1 is SGHRS and CDR2 YFSETQ. The ends were cut back, 4 bases at V and 4 bases at J, with 14 bases in the middle. The CDR3 here is CASSPTGGFNEKLFF. CDR3 bases: TGCGCCAGCAGCCCGACCGGCGGGTTTAATGAAAAACTGTTTTTT.

The V gene is TRBV20-1, the J gene TRBJ2-7, with 7 bases identical to TRBD1. This CDR3 has 11 residues. Germline CDR1 DFQATT, CDR2 SNEGSKA (reference sequence). V was pared by 7 bases and J by 2 bases, with 2 bases of the junction left unmatched. CDR3 DNA: TGCAGTGGACAGGGACCCTACGAGCAGTACTTC. It specifies CSGQGPYEQYF.

V and J are TRBV5-1 and TRBJ2-3; 8 bases agree with TRBD1. Germline lookup yields CDR1 SGHRS and CDR2 YFSETQ. Germline trimming cut 4 bases from V and 14 bases from J; bases unmatched to any gene: 12. This CDR3 region has 13 residues. CDR3 DNA: TGCGCCAGCAGCGCGGACAGGGAAGGTCCGGGGTATTTT. It codes for CASSADREGPGYF.

The J gene is TRBJ2-7, the V gene TRBV11-3, with D tentatively TRBD2 (6 bases). Germline loops: CDR1 SGHNT, CDR2 YENEEA. V was trimmed by 4 bases and J by 6 bases, leaving 16 bases between them. CDR3 size: 14 residues. CDR3 residues: CASSYYTGALEQYF. The CDR3 DNA reads TGTGCCAGCAGCTACTATACGGGAGCGCTCGAGCAGTACTTC.